This paragraph covers one T cell receptor beta chain sequence. What it recognizes is unknown. This same CDR3 is encoded by further DNA sequences in the sample. TCRB CDR3 was amplified from 2 ug genomic DNA or less. Primers: 60 V beta forward and 13 J beta reverse. Using immunoSEQ multiplex PCR, the repertoire was profiled, and TCRdb retains in-frame clones only, with some absent. The table lists tens of thousands of clones, about 76% of them singletons, with under 8% in the top ten. This specimen belongs to a study of glioma-infiltrating T cells after dendritic cell vaccination. Overall study results and limits: Complete blood and tumor specimen sets were limited to few patients. TCR clonality showed no direct relationship with survival.

With 2 bases clipped from V and 2 bases from J, the junction kept 1 base outside the gene matches. The CDR3 is 14 residues long. Per the germline V gene, CDR1 is SGHNT and CDR2 is YYREEE (reference sequence). The chain couples TRBV5-4 to TRBJ2-7; 10 bases match TRBD1. Sequenced material: blood, taken before dendritic cell vaccination. This sequence was found in a human donor with glioblastoma. The CDR3, as DNA: TGTGCCAGCAGCTTAGGACAGGGGGCCTACGAGCAGTACTTC. Its translation: CASSLGQGAYEQYF. Variable domain in full (rest from reference TRBV5-4 and TRBJ2-7): ETGVTQSPTHLIKTRGQQVTLRCSSQSGHNTVSWYQQALGQGPQFIFQYYREEENGRGNFPPRFSGLQFPNYSSELNVNALELDDSALYLCASSLGQGAYEQYFGPGTRLTVT.